This T cell receptor beta chain was identified in a study of shared clonotypes between healthy human individuals. General study findings and limits: In general, naive subsets displayed greater estimated richness than memory subsets did.

Method: immunoSEQ multiplex PCR; TCRdb's copy keeps in-frame clones and lacks some. The data contain under 2,500,000 clones, more than 90% of them seen just once; the ten biggest clones take up 0.1% to 0.15%. Of note for this clone: Its antigen is currently unknown.

The CDR3 sequence is 14 residues long. Per the germline V gene, CDR1 is SGDLS and CDR2 is YYNGEE. V lost 0 bases, J lost 5 bases, and 10 bases lay in between. The sequenced material came from naive CD4+ T cells sorted from blood. Subset indicated: CD45RA+ positively selected. The rearrangement uses TRBV9 and TRBJ2-3; D is perhaps TRBD1 (5 bases). The TCR sequence derives from a man younger than 35 in good health. CDR3 DNA: TGTGCCAGCAGCGTAGAAGGGGATAGAGATACGCAGTATTTT. The encoded protein is CASSVEGDRDTQYF.